These 14 T cell receptor beta chains were sequenced from one sample in a study of human T cells and chemical hapten exposure. TCRdb fed the RACE reads into MiXCR, producing one record per CDR3 protein. The sample lists approximately 110,000 distinct CDR3 sequences; about a tenth were seen once. Time point of the sample: patch test 2, 6 weeks after DPC sensitization. Regarding treatment: therapeutic diphenylcyclopropenone sensitization with weekly scalp DPC. The specimen was whole blood, collected in connection with sensitization to the hapten diphenylcyclopropenone (DPC). These receptors were collected from a woman aged 40-49 years with alopecia areata. Some clones in this sample may be carry-over from other donors' samples.

The sample holds a few counts of this clonotype. One end of the junction is discordant with germline, which a read error may explain. The chain carries TRBV10-3 and TRBJ1-3, with a possible D match to TRBD1 (6 bases). Germline V gives CDR1 ENHRY, CDR2 SYGVKD. The CDR3 is made up of 15 amino acids. The CDR3 here is CAISQGPNSGYTIYF. The CDR3 bases are TGTGCCATCAGCCAGGGGCCCAACTCTGGATACACCATATATTTT.

This chain joins TRBV6-2 or TRBV6-3 and TRBJ1-1; a possible D gene is TRBD1 (5 bases). Trimming shortened V by 10 bases and J by 2 bases, and 14 bases separated the two germline ends. The germline V gene has CDR1 MNHEY and CDR2 SVGEGT. The CDR3 consists of 13 residues. CDR3 nucleotide sequence: TGTGCCACCCTCCTCGGGGGAAACACTGAAGCTTTCTTT. Amino acids: CATLLGGNTEAFF.

The rearrangement uses TRBV29-1 and TRBJ2-7, with D possibly being TRBD1 (6 bases). This CDR3 is built from 16 residues. With 1 base removed from V and 6 bases from J, the gap between germline ends came to 22 bases. CDR1 and CDR2 (germline): SQVTM, ANQGSEA. CDR3 nucleotide sequence: TGCAGCGTTGAAGGAACCGGGACACCCGGTCTAAGCGAGCAGTACTTC. Translated, it gives CSVEGTGTPGLSEQYF.

This clonotype showed up many times. This chain links TRBV6-6 with TRBJ1-1, with D uncertain. The CDR3 covers 13 residues. The germline gives CDR1 MNHNY, CDR2 SVGAGI (reference sequence). Deletions cut 4 bases from V and 0 bases from J, with 6 bases between. The CDR3 region is CASSSRMNTEAFF. The CDR3 nucleotides are TGTGCCAGCAGTTCACGCATGAACACTGAAGCTTTCTTT.

Here the CDR3 reads CASSQMTGGFLNEQFF. The CDR3 nucleotides read TGTGCCAGCAGCCAAATGACAGGGGGCTTCCTCAATGAGCAGTTCTTC. This sequence joins TRBV14 and TRBJ2-1, with TRBD1 identical over 10 bases. Germline CDR1 SGHDN, CDR2 FVKESK. This CDR3 is 16 amino acids long. The trim removed 2 bases at V and 6 bases at J, leaving 7 bases unmatched.

This clonotype was observed once. The CDR3 DNA reads TGTGCCAGCAGCATCGACAGGGTTTTGTCTGAAGCTTTCTTT. It is translated as CASSIDRVLSEAFF. The chain employs TRBV6-6 and TRBJ1-1; 7 bases map to TRBD1. V lost 6 bases, J lost 6 bases, and 10 bases stayed unmatched. This CDR3 is built from 14 residues. CDR1 is MNHNY, CDR2 SVGAGI, per germline (reference sequence).

This clonotype has at least ten counts. The J gene is TRBJ1-2, the V gene TRBV7-6; D uncertain. The CDR3 loop spans 13 amino acids. Looked up from germline, CDR1 is SGHVS and CDR2 is FNYEAQ. Deletions cut 5 bases from V and 6 bases from J, with 13 bases between. CDR3 region: CASSLGSGDGYTF. The CDR3 nucleotides are TGTGCCAGCAGCCTTGGATCGGGCGATGGCTACACCTTC.

V usage is TRBV10-3 and J usage is TRBJ2-3; D uncertain. CDR3 length equals 13 residues. With 6 bases removed from V and 1 base from J, the gap between germline ends came to 8 bases. Per germline, CDR1 ENHRY and CDR2 SYGVKD. As DNA, the CDR3 is TGTGCCATCAGCGGGTCTGGCACAGATACGCAGTATTTT. This translates into CAISGSGTDTQYF.

The chain carries TRBV7-2 and TRBJ2-7, with TRBD2 identical over 13 bases. J gave up 4 bases and V 4 bases, and 4 bases lay outside the gene matches. CDR3 length equals 15 residues. The germline CDR1 and CDR2 sequences are SGHTA and FQGNSA. The CDR3, as DNA: TGTGCCAGCAGCTCGACTAGCGGGGGGTTTTACGAGCAGTACTTC. Its translation is CASSSTSGGFYEQYF.

This clonotype was picked up many times. V usage is TRBV29-1 and J usage is TRBJ2-2; D is possibly TRBD2 (6 bases). The CDR3 is 13 amino acids. Trimming took off 7 bases at V and 2 bases at J, with 11 bases between the two ends. Germline-derived CDR1 and CDR2 are SQVTM and ANQGSEA. CDR3 sequence (DNA): TGCAGCGGGGGACTGGTAAACACCGGGGAGCTGTTTTTT. Encoded protein: CSGGLVNTGELFF.

At least ten counts were recorded for this clonotype. The chain combines TRBV6-2 or TRBV6-3 with TRBJ2-6; D is ambiguous. CDR1 and CDR2 from the germline V gene are MNHEY and SVGEGT. Trimming stripped 2 bases from V and 0 bases from J, with 5 bases between. The CDR3 contains 15 residues. CDR3 in amino acids: CASSYRGSGANVLTF. The CDR3 DNA reads as TGTGCCAGCAGTTACCGCGGCTCTGGGGCCAACGTCCTGACTTTC.

The rearrangement joins TRBV7-2 to TRBJ2-5; no reliable D call. Germline V gene lookup returns CDR1 SGHTA and CDR2 FQGNSA. Between the trimmed V and J ends, which lost 1 base and 7 bases, there was a span of 10 bases. CDR3 size: 13 residues. The CDR3 DNA reads as TGTGCCAGCAGCTTAGACCCGGCCGGGACCCAGTACTTC. Amino acids: CASSLDPAGTQYF.

This clonotype was detected only a few times. The rearrangement links TRBV19 to TRBJ2-1, with 15 bases lining up with TRBD2. Germline trimming cut 7 bases from V and 3 bases from J; bases unmatched to any gene: 19. Germline V gene data show CDR1 as LNHDA and CDR2 as SQIVND (reference sequence). The CDR3 loop spans 21 amino acids. The CDR3 reads CASTTISGLAGGLNSYNEQFF. CDR3 coding DNA: TGTGCCAGTACCACAATTTCGGGACTAGCGGGGGGCCTAAACAGCTACAATGAGCAGTTCTTC.

In its sample, this clonotype was seen many times. The V call is TRBV20-1, the J call TRBJ2-7, with a possible D match to TRBD1 (6 bases). Germline V gene data show CDR1 as DFQATT and CDR2 as SNEGSKA (reference sequence). V lost 2 bases, J lost 2 bases, and 13 bases lay in between. The CDR3 sequence is 14 residues long. DNA of the CDR3: TGCAGTGCTAGATCCGGGACACTCGCCTACGAGCAGTACTTC. As protein: CSARSGTLAYEQYF.